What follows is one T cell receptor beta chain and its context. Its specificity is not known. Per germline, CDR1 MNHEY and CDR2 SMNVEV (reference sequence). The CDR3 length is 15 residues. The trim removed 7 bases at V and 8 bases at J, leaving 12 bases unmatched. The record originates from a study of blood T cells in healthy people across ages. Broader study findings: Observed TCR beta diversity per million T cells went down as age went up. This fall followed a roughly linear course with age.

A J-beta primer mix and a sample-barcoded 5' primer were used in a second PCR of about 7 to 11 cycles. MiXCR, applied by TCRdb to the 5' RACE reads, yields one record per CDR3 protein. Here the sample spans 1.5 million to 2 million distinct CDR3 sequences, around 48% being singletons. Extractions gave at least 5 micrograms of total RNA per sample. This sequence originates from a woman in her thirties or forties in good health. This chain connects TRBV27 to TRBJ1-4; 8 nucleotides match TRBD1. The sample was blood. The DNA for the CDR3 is TGTGCCAGCAACGAACTAGGACAGGGTGGGGAAAAACTGTTTTTT. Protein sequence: CASNELGQGGEKLFF.